This TCR beta chain is drawn from a study of cytomegalovirus exposure and HLA in healthy donors (dated by TCRdb to the late 2010s). Describing the broader study: An earlier analysis of approximately 640 of the donors reported approximately 300 Gb of sequence data and 100 million to 130 million unique TCR beta sequences from around 200 million T cells. Typing coverage varied by locus: about 629-640 donors for A, B, C, DRB1 and DQB1; approximately 560 for DQA1; around 610 for DPA1; 400 to 480 for DPB1. The genetic ancestry cluster associated with self-reported Caucasian donors included 81% of the roughly 380 genotyped donors. Roughly five DR-DQ haplotypes were treated as single units for association and clustering because of strong linkage in the cohort. A later analysis re-analyzed previously published TCR beta repertoires from 660 or so donors and added high-resolution HLA genotyping to study TCR occurrence patterns. Class I and class II HLA loci were covered by the typing at four-digit resolution. An earlier analysis of nearly 600 of the donors applied high-throughput TCR beta sequencing to assess whether each TCR beta V gene segment acted as functional or pseudogenic. Genome-wide SNP genotypes for about 65% of the roughly 670 donors were used in a later genetic analysis, which treated that subset as a discovery cohort. The study was designed to test whether signatures of past pathogen exposure could be identified by cataloging public T cell receptors. To predict cytomegalovirus infection status, the study brought together high-throughput TCR immunosequencing, statistical association of individual TCRs with disease status, and machine learning. About 280 gigabases of sequencing data and approximately 92 million unique TCR sequences made up an early release that covered 640 HLA-typed donors. In the later analysis, no new phenotypic data were used to find candidate immune exposures; instead, reliance was placed on TCR beta sequences and their occurrence across donors. On average, around 230,000 unique TCR beta nucleotide sequences were sequenced per donor among some 420 genotyped donors of the cohort, with roughly 18% of those sequences being non-productive. Donor age, sex, ethnicity and CMV serostatus were compiled alongside the repertoire data. Every repertoire in the discovery cohort had been generated on one and the same sequencing platform. A separate validation cohort of roughly 120 different subjects was used in addition to the approximately 700-subject first cohort. The study profiled the T cell repertoires of about 640 subjects by immunosequencing and related them to cytomegalovirus serostatus.

The method was the immunoSEQ multiplex PCR assay. For the multiplex PCR, a mixture combining 60 forward primers for TCR Vbeta segments and 13 reverse primers for TCR Jbeta segments was used. Amplification of the CDR3 region of rearranged TCR beta genes was performed with a multiplex PCR assay on genomic DNA. Amplified TCR beta libraries were sequenced as 87-base-pair reads on the Illumina HiSeq System. In the paper's pipeline: In a later analysis, tens of millions of unique TCR beta chains were counted across the roughly 610 repertoires, and approximately 9.9 million of these chains were shared by at least two donors. Raw reads were error-corrected and collapsed into unique sequences by a nearest-neighbor algorithm in which closely related sequences were merged to remove PCR and sequencing errors. V, D and J gene segments were assigned by aligning CDR3 sequences to IMGT reference sequences. For a sequence to be retained, a match of at least six nucleotides was required to both a V gene segment and a J gene segment. Rearrangements were called productive when the CDR3 lacked stop codons and stayed in frame with V and J; all others were non-productive. CDR3 was defined according to IMGT convention as the region running from the second conserved V-encoded cysteine to the conserved J-encoded phenylalanine. The earlier analysis of about 610 of the donors excluded sequences that lacked an unambiguous match to a single V gene segment. In an earlier analysis of approximately 550 of the donors, V segments were called functional above 56.7% productive rearrangements and were called segregating when the between-donor standard deviation exceeded 5%. To diagnose cytomegalovirus status from the catalog of TCR beta chain sequences, a statistical classification framework was built. V and J gene assignment, in a later analysis, came from comparing TCR nucleotide sequences with IMGT/GENE-DB human TR gene sequences. The TCRdist pipeline was used in a later analysis to assign CDR3 sequences and most-parsimonious VDJ recombination scenarios. In a later analysis, each TCR beta chain was defined by its CDR3 amino acid sequence together with its V-gene family, and reads without a unique V-gene family were excluded. In a later analysis, fewer than 650 highly shared, low-generation-probability nucleotide sequences were removed to address suspected cross-contamination and a sequencing artifact. For each public chain, a later analysis derived a clonal expansion index from normalized ranks of inferred template counts within each repertoire. In a later analysis, generation probabilities were computed with a VDJ recombination model fitted to out-of-frame rearrangements, and the resulting probabilities were checked against IGoR. In a later analysis, TCR-TCR, TCR-HLA and TCR-CMV co-occurrence was scored with hypergeometric tests, and a repertoire-size bias correction was applied to TCR pairs. To estimate false discovery rates, a later analysis permuted the HLA or CMV assignments 20 times. In a later analysis, co-occurring TCRs were grouped using DBSCAN, with TCRdist sequence similarity added in when clustering inside HLA-allele-positive subsets. Repertoires with fewer than 30,000 or more than 120,000 public chains were left out of co-occurrence clustering, as were four to six repertoires with anomalous nucleotide sharing. What TCRdb holds here is the immuneACCESS table cut down to in-frame rearrangements. Part of the clones is not present; checked against another copy, under half of the missing clones reflect an unresolved V gene, and the others are unexplained. V, J and clone size are taken as reported in that table, and D and trimming were inferred from the DNA itself. The sample table shows around 64,000 clones, and roughly 88% are seen once. The ten top clones hold roughly 2% of the sample.

What the study reported, not specific to this receptor: V-gene and J-gene trimming of TCR beta chains was associated with a missense DCLRE1C variant in a later genetic analysis, and the association was replicated in an independent cohort. Because HLA typing was missing for some donors at each locus, association tests included only the typed subset. Specific HLA alleles were associated with over 15,000 TCR beta sequences at a false discovery rate of 0.05 in a later analysis. According to the authors, the approach could potentially be generalized to other disease states and immunological phenotypes. Because counts were too low, about 18 rarely observed V segments, including chromosome 9 orphons, were excluded from the earlier analysis of under 650 of the donors. Correlated functional status among segregating V segments might reflect linkage disequilibrium, but an unknown experimental factor could not be ruled out. A few of the identified cytomegalovirus-associated TCR beta chains were confirmed in vitro to be specific for cytomegalovirus antigens. In a later genetic analysis, fewer N-insertions in productive TCRs were reported among donors in an Asian-associated ancestry cluster than the roughly 700-donor mean. Most TCR sequences were seen in very few donors, while some public TCRs were found in many individuals. Only TCR beta chains were sequenced in this cohort, and the absence of alpha or paired-chain data limited detectable features. In a later analysis, the rate of TCR association differed among HLA loci, with DRB1 alleles having the most associated TCRs and HLA-C alleles having the fewest. The study gave a list of under 200 TCR beta chains associated with cytomegalovirus. In an earlier analysis of fewer than 750 of the donors, most TCR beta V segments were observed in productive rearrangements about 87% or about 30% of the time, broadly matching IMGT annotations. A cluster of highly shared sequence variants was judged likely to represent a technical artifact of the sequencing pipeline. For the cohort, immune exposure information was limited to CMV serostatus. When HLA alleles, especially DR and DQ, strongly co-occurred, attributing TCR associations to individual alleles was difficult. According to a later analysis, parvovirus B19, influenza, CMV and Epstein-Barr virus appeared linked to several top co-occurrence clusters. In a later analysis, most CMV-associated TCR beta chains were found to appear HLA-restricted, with HLA associations seemingly driven largely by CMV exposure. In a later analysis, HLA-associated TCR beta chains were found to be more clonally expanded and to have lower generation probabilities than equally common non-associated chains. The presence/absence analyses assumed that sequencing depth was roughly uniform across donors, and that assumption may not be true. The classifier was reported to diagnose cytomegalovirus status with high specificity and sensitivity in both the original and validation cohorts. A further reported finding was that TCR beta sequences accurately predicted the HLA-A and HLA-B alleles for most subjects in the first cohort.

The cohort was made up of roughly 670 healthy bone marrow donors. Cohort members were all nominally healthy when sampled, although unrecorded immune exposures were likely present. The donor was CMV seronegative and was included in the group of 352 seronegative cohort members. A peripheral blood sample was provided by each donor, and peripheral blood mononuclear cells were used for TCR beta sequencing. The Qiagen DNeasy Blood Extraction Kit was used to extract genomic DNA from the blood cell samples. For this clone: Its recognized antigen is unknown. No much larger clonotype is one base removed from it; base qualities were not supplied.

The receptor comes from a woman younger than 45 in good health and CMV-seronegative. The sample was PBMCs.

The CDR3 corresponds to CASSEAEEGGYEQYF. The bases read TGTGCCAGCAGTGAAGCTGAGGAGGGCGGCTACGAGCAGTACTTC. The chain joins TRBV6-1 to TRBJ2-7, with a weak D call of TRBD2 (6 bases match). The cysteine opens and the phenylalanine closes a CDR3 of 15 amino acids. Only CDR3 DNA remains: 45 bases, in frame from the first base. Via the germline V gene, CDR1 is MNHNS and CDR2 SASEGT. V is cut by 0 bases and J by 3 bases, and the space between the germline ends is 12 bases.